This is a list of T cell receptor beta chains from one sample in a study of immune cell composition in non-small cell lung cancer. Method: immunoSEQ multiplex PCR; TCRdb's copy keeps in-frame clones and lacks some. The table lists 4,000 to 5,500 clones, around 64% of them singletons. The sequenced sample was lung tumor tissue. These receptors originate from a human donor with non-small cell lung cancer. The CDR3 runs from the conserved cysteine through the conserved F or W. The order of the fields is CDR3 length, V gene, D gene, J gene, clone size, CDR3 protein, CDR3 DNA. The D gene is left open where the match is weak. Part of the rows lack a size; the others show once, few, many or a class for expanded clones.

15,TRBV7-8,.,TRBJ2-7,.,CASSLDGRPIYEQYF,TGTGCCAGCAGCTTAGACGGGAGACCCATCTACGAGCAGTACTTC
13,TRBV6-4,TRBD2,TRBJ2-2,.,CASSATGTSGLFF,TGTGCCAGCAGTGCTACCGGGACTAGCGGATTGTTTTTT
13,TRBV19,TRBD1,TRBJ2-1,once,CASHGTAYNEQFF,TGTGCCAGCCACGGGACAGCCTACAATGAGCAGTTCTTC
12,TRBV7-9,.,TRBJ2-5,.,CASRVGLETQYF,TGTGCCAGCCGGGTGGGGCTGGAGACCCAGTACTTC
16,TRBV10-3,TRBD1,TRBJ1-1,.,CAISPGTGGGLTEAFF,TGTGCCATCAGCCCGGGGACAGGGGGAGGTTTGACTGAAGCTTTCTTT
15,TRBV7-2,TRBD1,TRBJ2-2,.,CASSLWTGNTGELFF,TGTGCCAGCAGCTTATGGACAGGGAACACCGGGGAGCTGTTTTTT
16,TRBV5-6,TRBD1,TRBJ2-1,.,CASSKFPGGSHNEQFF,TGTGCCAGCAGCAAGTTCCCAGGGGGATCCCACAATGAGCAGTTCTTC
17,TRBV19,.,TRBJ1-3,.,CASSSPPRGRHGNTIYF,TGTGCCAGTAGTAGCCCCCCCCGGGGGAGGCATGGAAACACCATATATTTT
12,TRBV19,.,TRBJ1-1,.,CASRQQGTEAFF,TGTGCCAGTAGACAACAGGGAACTGAAGCTTTCTTT
15,TRBV7-2,TRBD2,TRBJ2-7,few,CASSFVSGDLYEQYF,TGTGCCAGCAGCTTCGTTAGCGGGGACCTCTACGAGCAGTACTTC
14,TRBV5-4,.,TRBJ1-1,.,CASSLRAGATEAFF,TGTGCCAGCAGTCTGCGGGCAGGGGCCACTGAAGCTTTCTTT
16,TRBV7-9,.,TRBJ1-3,.,CASSLGGGDSGNTIYF,TGTGCCAGCAGCTTAGGCGGCGGGGACTCTGGAAACACCATATATTTT
14,TRBV19,.,TRBJ2-2,.,CASSIDTYTGELFF,TGTGCCAGTAGTATAGATACCTATACCGGGGAGCTGTTTTTT
18,TRBV4-3,TRBD2,TRBJ2-7,.,CASSLRSPGGSDHYEQYF,TGCGCCAGCAGCCTTCGCAGCCCGGGGGGGTCCGACCACTACGAGCAGTACTTC
17,TRBV7-7,TRBD1,TRBJ2-2,.,CASSLLTGTGIPGELFF,TGTGCCAGCAGCCTACTAACCGGGACAGGGATCCCCGGGGAGCTGTTTTTT
15,TRBV9,.,TRBJ1-2,.,CASSVRGLSNYGYTF,TGTGCCAGCAGCGTAAGGGGGTTGTCTAACTATGGCTACACCTTC
14,TRBV11-3,.,TRBJ2-1,.,CASSSNFRGHEQFF,TGTGCCAGCAGCTCGAATTTTCGGGGTCATGAGCAGTTCTTC
15,TRBV6-5,TRBD2,TRBJ2-7,.,CASSPRGTSRYEQYF,TGTGCCAGCAGCCCTAGGGGGACTAGTCGGTACGAGCAGTACTTC
15,TRBV6-5,TRBD1,TRBJ1-6,.,CASSSYWDRNSPLHF,TGTGCCAGCAGTAGTTACTGGGACAGGAATTCACCCCTCCACTTT
16,TRBV5-5,TRBD1,TRBJ1-1,.,CASSLGTGNTNTEAFF,TGTGCCAGCAGCTTGGGGACAGGGAACACGAACACTGAAGCTTTCTTT
12,TRBV11-1,.,TRBJ1-1,.,CASSLIGRQAFF,TGTGCCAGCAGTTTAATCGGCAGGCAAGCTTTCTTT
20,TRBV4-2,.,TRBJ2-2,.,CASSQDLRGSGPANTGELFF,TGTGCCAGCAGCCAAGACCTCCGCGGGTCCGGTCCGGCGAACACCGGGGAGCTGTTTTTT
15,TRBV6-6,TRBD2,TRBJ2-7,.,CATREREGGSYEQYF,TGTGCCACTAGAGAGCGGGAGGGCGGGTCCTACGAGCAGTACTTC
18,TRBV28,TRBD1,TRBJ2-6,.,CASSPRTGIKSGANVLTF,TGTGCCAGCAGTCCTAGGACAGGGATAAAGTCTGGGGCCAACGTCCTGACTTTC
14,TRBV2,.,TRBJ2-3,once,CASSEAEGRDTQYF,TGTGCCAGCAGTGAAGCGGAGGGGAGGGATACGCAGTATTTT
13,TRBV30,TRBD1,TRBJ1-4,.,CAWSQAGGEKLFF,TGTGCCTGGAGTCAAGCAGGGGGTGAAAAACTGTTTTTT
16,TRBV19,TRBD2,TRBJ2-4,.,CASSPRTSGSGNIQYF,TGTGCCAGTAGTCCGCGGACTAGCGGGAGCGGAAACATTCAGTACTTC
18,TRBV6-1,TRBD1,TRBJ1-6,.,CASSEAPGQVNYNSPLHF,TGTGCCAGCAGTGAAGCGCCGGGACAGGTGAACTATAATTCACCCCTCCACTTT
16,TRBV6-6,TRBD2,TRBJ2-7,.,CASSTRTSGRIYEQYF,TGTGCCAGCAGTACCCGGACTAGCGGGAGAATTTACGAGCAGTACTTC
15,TRBV7-2,TRBD2,TRBJ2-1,.,CASSRTSGPYNEQFF,TGTGCCAGCAGTCGTACTAGCGGACCTTACAATGAGCAGTTCTTC
13,TRBV14,TRBD1,TRBJ2-7,.,CASSFDRGDEQYF,TGTGCCAGCAGTTTCGACAGGGGAGACGAGCAGTACTTC
16,TRBV13,TRBD2,TRBJ2-5,.,CASSARLAGGQETQYF,TGTGCCAGCAGCGCCAGACTAGCGGGAGGGCAAGAGACCCAGTACTTC
18,TRBV2,TRBD1,TRBJ2-6,.,CASNPKRTGKAGANVLTF,TGTGCCAGCAACCCTAAAAGGACAGGGAAAGCTGGGGCCAACGTCCTGACTTTC
14,TRBV2,.,TRBJ2-3,.,CASIPGSGTDTQYF,TGTGCCAGCATTCCGGGGTCGGGCACAGATACGCAGTATTTT
12,TRBV28,TRBD1,TRBJ1-1,few,CASRKQGTEAFF,TGTGCCAGCAGAAAACAGGGGACTGAAGCTTTCTTT
13,TRBV11-2,.,TRBJ1-1,few,CASSLEGGTEAFF,TGTGCCAGCAGCTTAGAAGGGGGCACTGAAGCTTTCTTT
14,TRBV7-6,.,TRBJ2-3,once,CASSSRQHTDTQYF,TGTGCCAGCAGCTCACGACAGCACACAGATACGCAGTATTTT
16,TRBV11-2,TRBD1,TRBJ2-3,.,CASSLAGTAFTDTQYF,TGTGCCAGCAGCTTAGCAGGGACAGCTTTCACAGATACGCAGTATTTT
14,TRBV21-1,.,TRBJ2-7,.,CASSTSVGVYEQYF,TGTGCCAGCAGCACAAGTGTAGGAGTCTACGAGCAGTACTTC
12,TRBV2,.,TRBJ1-1,few,CASSDPGTRASF,TGTGCCAGCAGTGATCCCGGGACAAGGGCTTCCTTT
15,TRBV5-6,.,TRBJ1-4,.,CASSLGGKGGEKLFF,TGTGCCAGCAGCTTGGGCGGGAAAGGTGGTGAAAAACTGTTTTTT
14,TRBV6-1,.,TRBJ1-6,.,CASGQLTYNSPLHF,TGTGCCAGCGGACAATTAACTTATAATTCACCCCTCCACTTT
17,TRBV18,TRBD2,TRBJ2-3,.,CASSSLAVTIGTDTQYF,TGTGCCAGCTCATCACTAGCGGTGACTATAGGCACAGATACGCAGTATTTT
14,TRBV5-1,.,TRBJ1-1,once,CASSWGTQGTEAFF,TGCGCCAGCAGCTGGGGGACTCAAGGCACTGAAGCTTTCTTT
16,TRBV15,TRBD2,TRBJ2-5,few,CATSRGLARKVETQYF,TGTGCCACCAGCAGGGGACTAGCTCGGAAGGTAGAGACCCAGTACTTC
13,TRBV11-3,TRBD1,TRBJ1-2,.,CASSAGQDYGYTF,TGTGCCAGCAGCGCCGGACAGGACTATGGCTACACCTTC
14,TRBV6-5,TRBD1,TRBJ2-7,.,CASSYGTGQYEQYF,TGTGCCAGCAGTTACGGGACAGGTCAGTACGAGCAGTACTTC
16,TRBV15,TRBD1,TRBJ1-4,.,CATSTEPGQGYEKLFF,TGTGCCACCAGCACAGAACCGGGACAGGGTTATGAAAAACTGTTTTTT
16,TRBV18,TRBD1,TRBJ1-1,few,CASGGTGAIVNTEAFF,TGTGCCAGCGGCGGGACAGGGGCTATCGTCAACACTGAAGCTTTCTTT
15,TRBV4-3,TRBD2,TRBJ2-7,.,CASSQEWASGYEQYF,TGCGCCAGCAGCCAAGAGTGGGCTAGCGGCTACGAGCAGTACTTC
14,TRBV15,.,TRBJ1-2,.,CATSREAGFDGYTF,TGTGCCACCAGCAGAGAGGCGGGATTTGATGGCTACACCTTC
13,TRBV5-1,.,TRBJ2-1,few,CASSFPSYNEQFF,TGCGCCAGCAGCTTCCCCTCGTATAATGAGCAGTTCTTC
16,TRBV6-1,.,TRBJ2-2,.,CASSEVPPLAAGELFF,TGTGCCAGCAGTGAAGTTCCTCCCCTAGCCGCCGGGGAGCTGTTTTTT
14,TRBV7-9,.,TRBJ2-7,.,CASSLGLGGYEQYF,TGTGCCAGCAGCTTGGGGCTAGGGGGCTACGAGCAGTACTTC
14,TRBV30,.,TRBJ1-4,.,CAWSVGRDLEKLFF,TGTGCCTGGAGTGTAGGCCGGGACTTGGAAAAACTGTTTTTT